Each of the 12 T cell receptor beta chains below was sequenced from the same sample in a study of T-cell memory formation after mild COVID-19. TCRdb analysed the 5' RACE reads with MiXCR anew, one entry per CDR3 protein. The sample includes approximately 300,000 distinct CDR3 sequences, around 8% of them seen just once. Sequenced input: PBMCs or a T cell subset sorted from them (not recorded which). The receptor source for this set is a man aged 18 to 29 who had mild COVID-19 (a few samples of this study predate the infection). Cell type and time point are not known.

This clonotype was seen a handful of times. The chain recombines TRBV6-6 with TRBJ1-2, with D uncertain. The V end lost 5 bases, the J end lost 2 bases, and 9 bases lay between the germline ends. The CDR3 length is 13 residues. Looked up from germline, CDR1 is MNHNY and CDR2 is SVGAGI (reference sequence). The CDR3 coding sequence is TGTGCCAGCAGTGACGCACGGAACTATGGCTACACCTTC. Encoded protein: CASSDARNYGYTF.

This clonotype occurred a few times. This chain uses TRBV7-9 with TRBJ1-3; D uncertain. Germline V gene lookup returns CDR1 SEHNR and CDR2 FQNEAQ (reference sequence). The CDR3 spans 13 residues. Trimming pared 8 bases from V and 0 bases from J, leaving 8 bases between. CDR3 protein: CASHYHSGNTIYF. The CDR3 coding sequence is TGTGCCAGCCACTACCACTCTGGAAACACCATATATTTT.

This clonotype has a handful of counts. This rearrangement joins TRBV20-1 to TRBJ2-1; D is uncertain. Trimming shortened V by 4 bases and J by 0 bases, and 7 bases separated the two germline ends. CDR1 and CDR2 from the germline V gene are DFQATT and SNEGSKA (reference sequence). There are 13 residues in the CDR3. The CDR3 region is CSAMPSSYNEQFF. The CDR3 DNA follows: TGCAGTGCTATGCCCTCCTCCTACAATGAGCAGTTCTTC.

This clonotype came up a few times. The chain combines TRBV6-5 with TRBJ1-1, with 11 nucleotides matching TRBD1. After removal of 1 base from V and 4 bases from J, the junction contained 2 bases not matched to a gene. CDR1 and CDR2 (germline): MNHEY, SVGAGI. This CDR3 contains 15 residues. The CDR3 region is CASSYWGTGGTEAFF. The CDR3 DNA follows: TGTGCCAGCAGTTACTGGGGGACAGGGGGCACTGAAGCTTTCTTT.

V usage is TRBV2 and J usage is TRBJ2-1; TRBD2 agrees at 8 bases. The germline CDR1 and CDR2 sequences are SNHLY and FYNNEI. With 7 bases clipped from V and 9 bases from J, the junction kept 8 bases outside the gene matches. The CDR3 runs 13 residues. CDR3 region: CASKRGTDSEQFF. The CDR3 region has the DNA TGTGCCAGCAAGCGGGGGACTGACAGTGAGCAGTTCTTC.

The chain carries TRBV7-2 and TRBJ1-1, with D tentatively TRBD1 (5 bases). V dropped 5 bases and J dropped 7 bases, with 17 bases sitting between them. From germline, CDR1 is SGHTA and CDR2 FQGNSA. The CDR3 is 14 amino acids. The chain's CDR3 is CASSPPRGLGEAFF. The DNA for the CDR3 is TGTGCCAGCAGCCCCCCGAGGGGTTTGGGTGAAGCTTTCTTT.

Only a few counts were recorded for this clonotype. This chain uses TRBV7-2 with TRBJ1-2; D gene unclear. Trimming removed 2 bases at V and 0 bases at J, with 7 bases between. The CDR3 has 14 amino acids. Germline V lookup: CDR1 SGHTA, CDR2 FQGNSA. The CDR3 protein is CASSLWVTNYGYTF. The CDR3 nucleotides are TGTGCCAGCAGCTTATGGGTGACTAACTATGGCTACACCTTC.

This clonotype was observed a handful of times. The genes are TRBV20-1 and TRBJ2-5, with TRBD2 matching 12 bases. The length of the CDR3 is 13 residues. The trim removed 5 bases at V and 5 bases at J, leaving 3 bases unmatched. CDR1 and CDR2 (germline): DFQATT, SNEGSKA (reference sequence). The CDR3 nucleotides read TGCAGTGCTCTAGCGGGGGGGAAGGAGACCCAGTACTTC. Its protein is CSALAGGKETQYF.

The sample holds a few counts of this clonotype. This rearrangement joins TRBV7-2 to TRBJ2-3; 12 bases agree with TRBD2. The CDR3 has 16 amino acids. Germline V gene data show CDR1 as SGHTA and CDR2 as FQGNSA. The junction had 5 bases not matched to a gene; V was cut back by 5 bases and J by 2 bases. This CDR3 is CASSLGLAGTTDTQYF. The DNA for the CDR3 is TGTGCCAGCAGCCTCGGACTAGCGGGGACCACAGATACGCAGTATTTT.

This clonotype was detected only a few times. The chain links TRBV7-2 to TRBJ1-3; TRBD1 might be the D (5 bases). CDR3 length: 16 amino acids. V dropped 2 bases and J dropped 1 base, with 12 bases sitting between them. Germline V gene data show CDR1 as SGHTA and CDR2 as FQGNSA. The CDR3 is CASSLYTGGSGNTIYF. Written as DNA, the CDR3 is TGTGCCAGCAGCTTATATACGGGGGGATCTGGAAACACCATATATTTT.

The rearrangement links TRBV7-2 to TRBJ1-6; TRBD1 is a possible D gene (6 bases). This CDR3 contains 15 residues. The germline CDR1 and CDR2 sequences are SGHTA and FQGNSA. V lost 1 base and J lost 10, with 14 bases in between. CDR3 in amino acids: CASSLEQGGNSPLHF. DNA of the CDR3: TGTGCCAGCAGCTTAGAACAGGGTGGTAACTCACCCCTCCACTTT.

The rearrangement joins TRBV5-1 to TRBJ2-5; 10 positions match TRBD2. In germline, CDR1 is SGHRS, CDR2 YFSETQ. V was pared by 0 bases and J by 4 bases, with 6 bases of the junction left unmatched. The CDR3 contains 16 residues. CDR3 region: CASSLAPAGGRETQYF. The CDR3 bases are TGCGCCAGCAGCTTGGCCCCAGCGGGAGGGAGAGAGACCCAGTACTTC. The whole variable domain, remainder taken from reference TRBV5-1 and TRBJ2-5, is KAGVTQTPRYLIKTRGQQVTLSCSPISGHRSVSWYQQTPGQGLQFLFEYFSETQRNKGNFPGRFSGRQFSNSRSEMNVSTLELGDSALYLCASSLAPAGGRETQYFGPGTRLLVL.